This T cell receptor beta chain was observed in a study of PD-1 blockade in classical Hodgkin lymphoma. Study-wide results and limits: Diversity similar to that of newly diagnosed patients was seen at baseline in complete responders.

Libraries were prepared by immunoSEQ multiplex PCR; TCRdb keeps only in-frame clonotypes and omits some of them. The table records 50,000 to 65,000 clones, about 90% of them present only once. Comment on this clone: Its cognate antigen is unknown.

The CDR3 has 14 amino acids. The ends were cut back, 0 bases at V and 8 bases at J, with 8 bases in the middle. The germline V gene has CDR1 MNHNY and CDR2 SVGAGI (reference sequence). Noted time point: cycle 4 day 1 (C4D1), after 6 weeks of nivolumab. Relapses following autologous stem cell transplantation were seen in all patients, with brentuximab vedotin exposure varying. This TCR came from a human donor with classical Hodgkin lymphoma. The sample here was peripheral blood mononuclear cells (PBMCs), taken before the fourth cycle of nivolumab. The J gene is TRBJ1-6, the V gene TRBV6-6, with D unclear. The CDR3 DNA reads as TGTGCCAGCAGTTACTCGACGCTCGATTCACCCCTCCACTTT. This translates into CASSYSTLDSPLHF.